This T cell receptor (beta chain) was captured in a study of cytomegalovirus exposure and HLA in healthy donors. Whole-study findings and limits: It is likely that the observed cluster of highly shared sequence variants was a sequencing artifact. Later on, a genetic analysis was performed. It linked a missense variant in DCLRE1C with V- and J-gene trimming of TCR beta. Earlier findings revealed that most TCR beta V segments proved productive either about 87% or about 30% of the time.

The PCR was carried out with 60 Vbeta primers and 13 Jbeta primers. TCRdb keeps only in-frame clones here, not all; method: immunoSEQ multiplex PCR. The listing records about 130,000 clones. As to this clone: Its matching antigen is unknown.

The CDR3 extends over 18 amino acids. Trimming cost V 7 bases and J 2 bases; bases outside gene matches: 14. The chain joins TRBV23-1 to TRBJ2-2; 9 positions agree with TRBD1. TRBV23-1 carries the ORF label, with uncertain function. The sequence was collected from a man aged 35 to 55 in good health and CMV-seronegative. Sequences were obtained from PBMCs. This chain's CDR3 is CASIADRGQPPNTGELFF. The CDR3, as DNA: TGCGCCAGCATTGCGGACAGGGGACAACCCCCTAACACCGGGGAGCTGTTTTTT.